What follows are 13 T cell receptor beta chains derived from one specimen sequenced in a study of T cell repertoires in cytomegalovirus infection. Each CDR3 protein is one row after TCRdb ran MiXCR on the reads. The sample consists of some 150,000 distinct CDR3 sequences, around 24% of them appearing once. The sample taken for sequencing was PBMCs. These receptors originate from a human donor in good health (CMV status not recorded). Some clones in this sample may be carry-over from other donors' samples.

This chain links TRBV12-3 or TRBV12-4 with TRBJ2-6, with D perhaps being TRBD1 or TRBD2 (6 bases each). The ends were cut back, 4 bases at V and 3 bases at J, with 10 bases in the middle. The length of the CDR3 is 15 residues. CDR3 sequence (DNA): TGTGCCAGCAGTTGGAGGGGGAGTGGGGCCAACGTCCTGACTTTC. This gives the protein CASSWRGSGANVLTF.

This chain joins TRBV19 and TRBJ2-1; TRBD2 aligns across 10 bases. Trimming cost V 6 bases and J 12 bases; bases outside gene matches: 8. The germline CDR1 and CDR2 sequences are LNHDA and SQIVND (reference sequence). CDR3 size: 13 residues. CDR3 in amino acids: CASRASGSPGQFF. The CDR3 DNA reads TGTGCCAGTAGGGCTAGCGGGAGCCCTGGGCAGTTCTTC.

This chain connects TRBV7-2 to TRBJ2-3; D call uncertain. CDR1 is SGHTA, CDR2 FQGNSA, per germline. This CDR3 comprises 12 residues. V lost 2 bases to trimming and J lost 11 bases, with 11 bases between them. The CDR3 nucleotides are TGTGCCAGCAGCTTAAACTTCAATAAGCAGTATTTT. Translating it yields CASSLNFNKQYF.

This rearrangement joins TRBV5-1 to TRBJ2-1, with a weak D call TRBD2 (6 bases). Trimming shortened V by 6 bases and J by 8 bases, and 15 bases separated the two germline ends. The CDR3 length is 13 residues. Germline CDR1 is SGHRS and CDR2 is YFSETQ. The CDR3 DNA reads as TGCGCCAGCAACCCGGGCGTAGCGGATGAGCAGTTCTTC. Its translation: CASNPGVADEQFF.

This clonotype occurred a few times. The chain uses TRBV15 and TRBJ1-3; no firm D call. From germline, CDR1 is LNHNV and CDR2 YYDKDF (reference sequence). CDR3 length equals 17 residues. V was cut by 3 bases and J by 0 bases, with 15 bases left in between. CDR3 region: CATSRGDTLLSGNTIYF. CDR3 in DNA: TGTGCCACCAGCAGGGGAGACACTCTGCTCTCTGGAAACACCATATATTTT. The complete variable domain, with remaining parts taken from reference TRBV15 and TRBJ1-3, reads DAMVIQNPRYQVTQFGKPVTLSCSQTLNHNVMYWYQQKSSQAPKLLFHYYDKDFNNEADTPDNFQSRRPNTSFCFLDIRSPGLGDTAMYLCATSRGDTLLSGNTIYFGEGSWLTVV.

In this sample, this clonotype turned up a few times. The chain links TRBV28 to TRBJ2-2; D remains ambiguous. The CDR3 runs to 15 residues. The V end was cut by 1 base, the J end by 6 bases, with 12 bases between. Germline CDR1 reads MDHEN; CDR2 reads SYDVKM. In DNA form, the CDR3 reads TGTGCCAGCAGTTTATTTACAGACCTATCCGGGGAGCTGTTTTTT. Translated, it gives CASSLFTDLSGELFF.

This clonotype turned up a few times. The V call is TRBV7-9, the J call TRBJ2-5; 7 bases align to TRBD1. Looked up from germline, CDR1 is SEHNR and CDR2 is FQNEAQ (reference sequence). There are 17 residues in the CDR3. J gave up 5 bases and V 2 bases, and 14 bases lay outside the gene matches. CDR3 loop: CASSLNLWDRHGETQYF. The CDR3 nucleotides read TGTGCCAGCAGCTTAAATCTCTGGGACAGACATGGGGAGACCCAGTACTTC.

This clonotype has a single count. The rearrangement joins TRBV7-3 to TRBJ1-2; tentative D call: TRBD1 (6 bases). V gave up 4 bases and J gave up 3 bases, with 15 bases separating them. From germline, CDR1 is SGHTA and CDR2 FQGTGA. The CDR3 has 15 residues. The CDR3 DNA follows: TGTGCCAGCAGCTCCGGACAGCCCGGACACTATGGCTACACCTTC. It translates to CASSSGQPGHYGYTF.

V gene TRBV28 combines with J gene TRBJ2-5, with a weak D call TRBD1 (6 bases). V lost 6 bases and J lost 1, with 12 bases in between. CDR1 is MDHEN and CDR2 is SYDVKM in the germline V gene. This CDR3 is 14 amino acids long. CDR3 bases: TGTGCCAGCAGACTCCGGGACATCCAAGAGACCCAGTACTTC. Its protein product is CASRLRDIQETQYF.

This clonotype appeared many times. The chain joins TRBV20-1 to TRBJ2-3, with no clear D. Per the germline V gene, CDR1 is DFQATT and CDR2 is SNEGSKA (reference sequence). This CDR3 has 17 amino acids. The V gene lost 6 bases and the J gene lost 6 bases, with 28 bases spanning the gap. CDR3 DNA sequence: TGCAGTGCCATTGGGTCGGGTTTAGGGAACTGGCGGGATACGCAGTATTTT. Residues: CSAIGSGLGNWRDTQYF.

This rearrangement joins TRBV7-9 to TRBJ1-2; D possibly corresponds to TRBD1 (6 bases). V lost 1 base, J lost 4 bases, and 16 bases lay in between. CDR3 size: 16 residues. Germline V gene data show CDR1 as SEHNR and CDR2 as FQNEAQ (reference sequence). CDR3 nucleotides: TGTGCCAGCAGCTTAGTAGCCGGACAGACACCCTATGGCTACACCTTC. Its protein product is CASSLVAGQTPYGYTF.

The J gene is TRBJ2-1, the V gene TRBV4-3; a possible D gene is TRBD2 (6 bases). The germline CDR1 and CDR2 sequences are LGHNA and YSLEER. V dropped 0 bases and J dropped 2 bases, with 8 bases sitting between them. This CDR3 has 15 residues. DNA for the CDR3: TGCGCCAGCAGCCAAGACGGACTACCCTACAATGAGCAGTTCTTC. Amino acid sequence: CASSQDGLPYNEQFF.

This clonotype was recorded many times. The gene calls are TRBV18 and TRBJ2-1; D is unclear. The V end lost 2 bases, the J end lost 6 bases, and 5 bases lay between the germline ends. This CDR3 region has 12 residues. CDR1 and CDR2 from the germline V gene are KGHSH and LQKENI. CDR3 region: CASSPTGNEQFF. CDR3 DNA: TGTGCCAGCTCACCAACGGGCAATGAGCAGTTCTTC.